What follows describes a single T cell receptor (beta chain). Its antigen remains unidentified. V dropped 8 bases and J dropped 8 bases, with 15 bases sitting between them. Germline V lookup: CDR1 LGHNT, CDR2 FRNRAP. The CDR3 is made up of 12 amino acids. Via MiXCR, TCRdb re-called the reads, giving one row per CDR3 protein. The sample records fewer than 650,000 distinct CDR3 sequences, roughly 42% being singletons. The entry originates in a study of T cell repertoires in cytomegalovirus infection. Study details: Selection of CMV epitopes for the study included recently identified HLA-C-restricted and well-studied HLA-B-restricted ones.

The clonotype was recovered from a human donor in good health (CMV status not recorded). Some clones in this sample may be carry-over from other donors' samples. This specimen was cultured PBMCs, taken from culture after CMV antigen stimulation. The rearrangement links TRBV12-5 to TRBJ1-2; D remains ambiguous. Here the CDR3 reads CASSAGAVGYTF. The CDR3 nucleotides are TGTGCTAGTTCGGCGGGAGCGGTAGGCTACACCTTC.